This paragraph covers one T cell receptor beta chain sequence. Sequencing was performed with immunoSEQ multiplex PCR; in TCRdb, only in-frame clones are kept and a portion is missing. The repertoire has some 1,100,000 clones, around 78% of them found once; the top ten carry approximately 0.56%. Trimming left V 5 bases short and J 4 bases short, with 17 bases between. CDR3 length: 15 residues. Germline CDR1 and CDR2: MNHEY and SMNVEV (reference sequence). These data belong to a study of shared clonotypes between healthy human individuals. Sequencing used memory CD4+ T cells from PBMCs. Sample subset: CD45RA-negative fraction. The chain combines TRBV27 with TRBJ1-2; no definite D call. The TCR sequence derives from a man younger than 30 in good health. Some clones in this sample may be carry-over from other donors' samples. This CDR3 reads CASSPRTDSPYGYTF. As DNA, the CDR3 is TGTGCCAGCAGTCCCCGGACGGATTCCCCCTATGGCTACACCTTC.